This T cell receptor beta chain originates from a study of neurological immune-mediated disorders. Germline values: CDR1 DFQATT, CDR2 SNEGSKA (reference sequence). This CDR3 is built from 14 residues. Trimming pared 2 bases from V and 4 bases from J, leaving 12 bases between. TCRdb analysed the 5' RACE reads with MiXCR anew, one entry per CDR3 protein. The data show over 50,000 distinct CDR3 sequences, over 3% seen once. At least ten counts were recorded for this clonotype. J is TRBJ1-5 and V is TRBV20-1; maybe TRBD1 (6 bases). This receptor was taken from a man in his forties with multiple sclerosis. Sequences were obtained from PBMCs. CDR3 protein: CSARRDTLNQPQHF. In nucleotides, the CDR3 is TGCAGTGCTAGACGGGACACCCTTAATCAGCCCCAGCATTTT.